A selection of T cell receptor beta chains follows, all from one sample in a study of T cell changes during pregnancy in multiple sclerosis. Using immunoSEQ multiplex PCR, the repertoire was profiled, and TCRdb retains in-frame clones only, with some absent. The sample gives around 60,000 clones, 93% of which show up once; over 1.5% is in the top ten. Here the sequenced sample was peripheral blood, taken after pregnancy. The receptor source for this set is a female donor with multiple sclerosis, enrolled in a pregnancy study. CDR3s include the opening cysteine and the closing phenylalanine or tryptophan. The D gene is left open where the match is weak. Part of the rows lack a size; the others show once, few, many or a class for expanded clones.

D gene,J gene,V gene,clone size,CDR3 protein,CDR3 DNA
TRBD2,TRBJ2-1,TRBV7-2,NA,CASSTPSGRHNEQFF,TGTGCCAGCAGCACCCCTAGCGGGCGGCACAATGAGCAGTTCTTC
NA,TRBJ2-2,TRBV4-2,few,CASSQEMSNTGELFF,TGTGCCAGCAGCCAAGAAATGAGTAACACCGGGGAGCTGTTTTTT
TRBD1,TRBJ1-4,TRBV30,NA,CAWSSGGNEKLFF,TGTGCCTGGAGTTCAGGGGGCAATGAAAAACTGTTTTTT
NA,TRBJ2-7,TRBV9,NA,CASSVAVSAGEQYF,TGTGCCAGCAGCGTAGCCGTAAGTGCGGGAGAGCAGTACTTC
NA,TRBJ2-4,TRBV9,NA,CASSVRKNIQYF,TGTGCCAGCAGCGTCAGAAAAAACATTCAGTACTTC
NA,TRBJ2-1,TRBV25-1,NA,CASSGLVYNEQFF,TGTGCCAGCAGTGGACTAGTCTACAATGAGCAGTTCTTC
NA,TRBJ1-1,TRBV6-5,NA,CASAEGRNTEAFF,TGTGCCAGCGCAGAGGGTAGGAACACTGAAGCTTTCTTT
TRBD1,TRBJ2-7,TRBV7-9,once,CASSDTGGSLYEQYF,TGTGCCAGCAGCGATACAGGGGGCTCCCTCTACGAGCAGTACTTC
NA,TRBJ2-2,TRBV9,NA,CASSLQGLGNTGELFF,TGTGCCAGCAGTCTACAGGGTCTAGGAAACACCGGGGAGCTGTTTTTT
TRBD1,TRBJ2-1,TRBV19,NA,CARAGQGFRNEQFF,TGTGCCAGGGCGGGACAGGGTTTCCGCAATGAGCAGTTCTTC
TRBD2,TRBJ2-1,TRBV5-4,NA,CASSFSSGRASHNEQFF,TGTGCCAGCAGCTTCTCCAGCGGGAGGGCCTCCCACAATGAGCAGTTCTTC
TRBD2,TRBJ2-1,TRBV7-3,NA,CASSLKSTSGIGEQFF,TGTGCCAGCAGCTTAAAATCGACTAGCGGGATAGGGGAGCAGTTCTTC
NA,TRBJ2-2,TRBV7-2,NA,CASSRSLNTGELFF,TGTGCCAGCAGCCGGTCCTTGAACACCGGGGAGCTGTTTTTT
TRBD2,TRBJ2-1,TRBV10-3,NA,CAISTSGSSYNEQFF,TGTGCCATCAGCACTAGCGGGAGCTCCTACAATGAGCAGTTCTTC
NA,TRBJ2-3,TRBV19,NA,CASSRTGTDTQYF,TGTGCCAGTAGTAGAACAGGGACAGATACGCAGTATTTT
NA,TRBJ1-4,TRBV7-9,NA,CASSQLWSADLYEKLFF,TGTGCCAGCAGCCAACTATGGTCGGCAGACCTTTATGAAAAACTGTTTTTT
NA,TRBJ1-6,TRBV7-9,NA,CASSLALQDHIPSPLHF,TGTGCCAGCAGCTTAGCACTACAGGACCATATTCCGTCACCCCTCCACTTT
NA,TRBJ1-3,TRBV5-6,once,CASSLSGSALTGNTIYF,TGTGCCAGCAGCTTGAGCGGGTCGGCTCTGACTGGAAACACCATATATTTT
NA,TRBJ1-4,TRBV15,once,CATSPGTTNEKLFF,TGTGCCACCAGCCCAGGGACAACTAATGAAAAACTGTTTTTT
TRBD1,TRBJ1-4,TRBV5-1,NA,CASSIGQGYGEKLFF,TGCGCCAGCAGCATCGGACAGGGTTACGGAGAAAAACTGTTTTTT
NA,TRBJ2-5,TRBV6-4,NA,CASRGGVETQYF,TGTGCCAGCAGAGGCGGGGTGGAGACCCAGTACTTC
TRBD1,TRBJ1-5,TRBV6-5,NA,CASRRTGTLTQHF,TGTGCCAGCAGGAGGACAGGGACCTTGACCCAGCATTTT
TRBD2,TRBJ2-7,TRBV7-2,NA,CASGSGIYEQYF,TGTGCCAGCGGTAGCGGGATTTACGAGCAGTACTTC
NA,TRBJ2-7,TRBV6-6,NA,CASSSGLEPYEQYF,TGTGCCAGCAGTTCCGGACTGGAACCCTACGAGCAGTACTTC
NA,TRBJ1-2,TRBV27,NA,CASGGSSVYGYTF,TGTGCCAGCGGCGGCTCGAGTGTTTATGGCTACACCTTC
NA,TRBJ2-3,TRBV6-6,NA,CASSYTLRVFGDTQYF,TGTGCCAGCAGTTACACACTCAGGGTCTTTGGAGATACGCAGTATTTT
NA,TRBJ2-3,TRBV4-3,NA,CASSQGSLLGGTDTQYF,TGCGCCAGCAGCCAAGGCTCTCTACTCGGGGGCACAGATACGCAGTATTTT
NA,TRBJ2-2,TRBV18,NA,CASSPGQLIGELFF,TGTGCCAGCTCACCGGGACAACTCATCGGGGAGCTGTTTTTT
TRBD1,TRBJ1-4,TRBV18,NA,CASSPTGGPNEKLFF,TGTGCCAGCTCACCGACAGGGGGGCCTAATGAAAAACTGTTTTTT
TRBD1,TRBJ1-1,TRBV18,NA,CASSPRQGDEAFF,TGTGCCAGCTCACCACGACAGGGGGATGAAGCTTTCTTT
TRBD2,TRBJ2-3,TRBV29-1,NA,CSVALALSTDTQYF,TGCAGCGTTGCACTAGCGTTAAGCACAGATACGCAGTATTTT
NA,TRBJ2-1,TRBV5-1,once,CASSLSGVEYNEQFF,TGCGCCAGCAGCTTGTCGGGAGTAGAATACAATGAGCAGTTCTTC
TRBD1,TRBJ1-2,TRBV7-2,few,CASSLAGTDYGYTF,TGTGCCAGCAGCTTAGCAGGGACAGACTATGGCTACACCTTC
TRBD1,TRBJ2-2,TRBV9,NA,CASSAQGRNTGELFF,TGTGCCAGCAGCGCACAGGGGAGGAACACCGGGGAGCTGTTTTTT
TRBD2,TRBJ2-1,TRBV27,NA,CASRTGGRASYNEQFF,TGTGCCAGCAGGACGGGCGGGAGGGCCTCCTACAATGAGCAGTTCTTC
TRBD1,TRBJ1-5,TRBV2,NA,CASSPRDRLVDQPQHF,TGTGCCAGCAGCCCCCGGGACAGACTTGTGGATCAGCCCCAGCATTTT
NA,TRBJ2-7,TRBV4-1,NA,CASRLTLADSYEQYF,TGCGCCAGCAGACTTACGTTAGCGGACTCCTACGAGCAGTACTTC
NA,TRBJ2-2,TRBV19,NA,CASSPFMGRINTGELFF,TGTGCCAGTAGTCCCTTTATGGGCCGAATAAACACCGGGGAGCTGTTTTTT
TRBD2,TRBJ2-3,TRBV5-1,NA,CASSLGGRALDTQYF,TGCGCCAGCAGCTTGGGCGGGAGGGCCCTAGATACGCAGTATTTT
NA,TRBJ2-7,TRBV19,NA,CASSPRTEAYEQYF,TGTGCCAGTAGTCCGCGGACAGAAGCCTACGAGCAGTACTTC
TRBD1,TRBJ2-3,TRBV7-6,NA,CASSLGSGGGTDTQYF,TGTGCCAGCAGCTTAGGATCAGGGGGCGGCACAGATACGCAGTATTTT
NA,TRBJ2-1,TRBV11-2,NA,CASSQEGSGDEQFF,TGTGCCAGCAGCCAAGAGGGCTCCGGCGATGAGCAGTTCTTC
TRBD2,TRBJ2-3,TRBV6-6,NA,CASSYSGGRLTDTQYF,TGTGCCAGCAGTTACTCGGGCGGGAGGCTCACAGATACGCAGTATTTT
TRBD1,TRBJ2-6,TRBV5-1,NA,CASSWDPGQSLTLSGANVLTF,TGCGCCAGCAGTTGGGACCCGGGACAGAGCCTTACCCTCTCTGGGGCCAACGTCCTGACTTTC
NA,TRBJ2-7,TRBV11-2,NA,CASRDGGFGGEQYF,TGTGCCTCACGAGACGGGGGTTTTGGAGGCGAGCAGTACTTC
NA,TRBJ2-1,TRBV10-3,NA,CAISDGSGYNEQFF,TGTGCCATCAGTGATGGATCAGGGTACAATGAGCAGTTCTTC
TRBD2,TRBJ2-7,TRBV18,NA,CASSPPFVTSGRSRAYEQYF,TGTGCCAGCTCACCACCTTTCGTAACTAGCGGGAGATCGCGCGCCTACGAGCAGTACTTC